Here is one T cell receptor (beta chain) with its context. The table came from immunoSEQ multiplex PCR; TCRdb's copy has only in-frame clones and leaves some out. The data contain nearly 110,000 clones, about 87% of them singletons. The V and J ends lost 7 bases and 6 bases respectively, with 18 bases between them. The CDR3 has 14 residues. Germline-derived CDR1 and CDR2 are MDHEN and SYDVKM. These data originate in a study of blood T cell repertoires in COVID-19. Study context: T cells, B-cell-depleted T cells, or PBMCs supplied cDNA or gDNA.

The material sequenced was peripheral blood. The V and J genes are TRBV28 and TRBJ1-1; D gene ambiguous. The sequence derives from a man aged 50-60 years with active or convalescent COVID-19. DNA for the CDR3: TGTGCCAGCAAAACCGAGGGAGGGTTCTCTGAAGCTTTCTTT. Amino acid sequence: CASKTEGGFSEAFF.